Listed below are T cell receptor beta chains from one sample, sequenced in a study of regulatory T cells in long-lasting Graves disease. TCRdb re-analysed the multiplex PCR reads in MiXCR, keeping a single row per CDR3 protein. The sample includes around 460,000 distinct CDR3 sequences, around a fifth of them seen just once. Here the sequenced sample was peripheral blood mononuclear cells (PBMCs), taken when the disease was refractory, from a patient treated with antithyroid drugs. The source is a female donor with Graves disease. CDR3s include the opening cysteine and the closing phenylalanine or tryptophan. The D gene is left open where the match is weak. Rows may omit the clone size; those that give it use once, few, many or a size class.

J gene: TRBJ2-6
clone size: many
D gene: -
V gene: TRBV6-2/TRBV6-3
CDR3 length: 13
CDR3 protein: CASNSGGANVLTF
CDR3 DNA: TGTGCCAGCAACTCTGGGGGGGCCAACGTCCTGACTTTC

J gene: TRBJ1-6
clone size: -
D gene: TRBD1
V gene: TRBV11-2
CDR3 length: 17
CDR3 protein: CASSLVSLQGSGSPLHF
CDR3 DNA: TGTGCCAGCAGCTTAGTTTCTTTACAGGGGAGTGGTTCACCCCTCCACTTT

J gene: TRBJ2-3
clone size: few
D gene: TRBD1
V gene: TRBV7-3
CDR3 length: 14
CDR3 protein: CASSSGQLADTQYF
CDR3 DNA: TGTGCCAGCAGCTCGGGACAGTTGGCAGATACGCAGTATTTT

J gene: TRBJ2-7
clone size: many
D gene: -
V gene: TRBV11-2
CDR3 length: 15
CDR3 protein: CASSFGGTETTTWYF
CDR3 DNA: TGTGCCAGCAGCTTCGGGGGGACAGAGACCACAACCTGGTACTTC

J gene: TRBJ2-7
clone size: many
D gene: TRBD2
V gene: TRBV2
CDR3 length: 16
CDR3 protein: CASSEKFYAGASEQYF
CDR3 DNA: TGTGCCAGCAGTGAAAAGTTCTACGCGGGAGCTAGCGAGCAGTACTTC

J gene: TRBJ2-4
clone size: -
D gene: -
V gene: TRBV30
CDR3 length: 15
CDR3 protein: CAWSVRASDKNIQYF
CDR3 DNA: TGTGCCTGGAGTGTACGGGCTAGCGATAAAAACATTCAGTACTTC

J gene: TRBJ1-5
clone size: few
D gene: -
V gene: TRBV5-1
CDR3 length: 13
CDR3 protein: CASSLAINQPQHF
CDR3 DNA: TGCGCCAGCAGCTTGGCCATCAATCAGCCCCAGCATTTT

J gene: TRBJ1-4
clone size: many
D gene: -
V gene: TRBV12-3/TRBV12-4
CDR3 length: 12
CDR3 protein: CASSLWREKLFF
CDR3 DNA: TGTGCCAGCAGCCTATGGAGAGAAAAACTGTTTTTT

J gene: TRBJ2-7
clone size: -
D gene: -
V gene: TRBV5-1
CDR3 length: 14
CDR3 protein: CASSVGTSSFEQYF
CDR3 DNA: TGCGCCAGCAGCGTCGGGACGTCCTCCTTTGAGCAGTACTTC

J gene: TRBJ1-5
clone size: -
D gene: TRBD1
V gene: TRBV20-1
CDR3 length: 15
CDR3 protein: CSALTGQGGNQPQHF
CDR3 DNA: TGCAGTGCCTTGACAGGACAGGGGGGAAATCAGCCCCAGCATTTT

J gene: TRBJ1-4
clone size: many
D gene: -
V gene: TRBV28
CDR3 length: 17
CDR3 protein: CASSLSGRGVANEKLFF
CDR3 DNA: TGTGCCAGCAGTTTAAGTGGCAGGGGCGTAGCTAATGAAAAACTGTTTTTT

J gene: TRBJ2-7
clone size: many
D gene: TRBD2
V gene: TRBV12-3/TRBV12-4
CDR3 length: 16
CDR3 protein: CASSLGGARYSYEQYF
CDR3 DNA: TGTGCCAGCAGTTTGGGAGGGGCCAGATACTCCTACGAGCAGTACTTC

J gene: TRBJ2-2
clone size: few
D gene: TRBD2
V gene: TRBV6-1
CDR3 length: 16
CDR3 protein: CASRPSILAGPGELFF
CDR3 DNA: TGTGCCAGCAGACCGTCGATACTAGCGGGACCCGGGGAGCTGTTTTTT

J gene: TRBJ2-7
clone size: many
D gene: -
V gene: TRBV29-1
CDR3 length: 12
CDR3 protein: CSVHATGDEQYF
CDR3 DNA: TGCAGCGTCCACGCCACCGGGGACGAGCAGTACTTC

J gene: TRBJ2-7
clone size: few
D gene: TRBD1
V gene: TRBV2
CDR3 length: 15
CDR3 protein: CASSDWDRGSYEQYF
CDR3 DNA: TGTGCCAGCAGTGATTGGGACAGGGGGTCCTACGAGCAGTACTTC

J gene: TRBJ2-7
clone size: few
D gene: TRBD1
V gene: TRBV7-6
CDR3 length: 15
CDR3 protein: CASSFGQGRSYEQYF
CDR3 DNA: TGTGCCAGCAGCTTCGGACAGGGGCGGTCCTACGAGCAGTACTTC

J gene: TRBJ1-1
clone size: many
D gene: -
V gene: TRBV29-1
CDR3 length: 11
CDR3 protein: CSGGEYTEAFF
CDR3 DNA: TGCAGCGGAGGGGAGTACACTGAAGCTTTCTTT

J gene: TRBJ2-2
clone size: many
D gene: -
V gene: TRBV29-1
CDR3 length: 16
CDR3 protein: CSVETAYSWGTGELFF
CDR3 DNA: TGCAGCGTTGAGACCGCTTATTCTTGGGGCACCGGGGAGCTGTTTTTT

J gene: TRBJ1-1
clone size: -
D gene: TRBD1
V gene: TRBV7-2
CDR3 length: 15
CDR3 protein: CASSLQGAGNTEAFF
CDR3 DNA: TGTGCCAGCAGCTTACAGGGGGCGGGAAACACTGAAGCTTTCTTT

J gene: TRBJ2-5
clone size: many
D gene: TRBD1
V gene: TRBV2
CDR3 length: 16
CDR3 protein: CASSPWDRGLSETQYF
CDR3 DNA: TGTGCCAGCAGTCCCTGGGACAGGGGGCTATCAGAGACCCAGTACTTC

J gene: TRBJ2-5
clone size: many
D gene: -
V gene: TRBV29-1
CDR3 length: 10
CDR3 protein: CSVARETQYF
CDR3 DNA: TGCAGCGTTGCTAGAGAGACCCAGTACTTC

J gene: TRBJ2-5
clone size: few
D gene: TRBD1
V gene: TRBV20-1
CDR3 length: 15
CDR3 protein: CSPLGDSLIRETQYF
CDR3 DNA: TGCAGTCCCCTGGGGGACAGTCTAATAAGAGAGACCCAGTACTTC

J gene: TRBJ1-4
clone size: many
D gene: -
V gene: TRBV28
CDR3 length: 16
CDR3 protein: CASSFGSGQGVEKLFF
CDR3 DNA: TGTGCCAGCAGTTTTGGGTCCGGACAAGGGGTGGAAAAACTGTTTTTT

J gene: TRBJ1-1
clone size: many
D gene: TRBD1
V gene: TRBV27
CDR3 length: 15
CDR3 protein: CASRSHRGGNTEAFF
CDR3 DNA: TGTGCCAGCCGATCCCACAGGGGGGGCAACACTGAAGCTTTCTTT

J gene: TRBJ2-5
clone size: many
D gene: TRBD1
V gene: TRBV7-9
CDR3 length: 14
CDR3 protein: CASNSGQGRETQYF
CDR3 DNA: TGTGCCAGCAACTCGGGACAGGGCAGAGAGACCCAGTACTTC

J gene: TRBJ2-4
clone size: few
D gene: TRBD2
V gene: TRBV9
CDR3 length: 16
CDR3 protein: CASSVGGGRGLDIQYF
CDR3 DNA: TGTGCCAGCAGCGTAGGTGGCGGGAGAGGGCTAGACATTCAGTACTTC

J gene: TRBJ2-1
clone size: -
D gene: TRBD1
V gene: TRBV28
CDR3 length: 14
CDR3 protein: CASSPGGNYNEQFF
CDR3 DNA: TGTGCCAGCAGTCCAGGGGGAAACTACAATGAGCAGTTCTTC

J gene: TRBJ1-4
clone size: many
D gene: -
V gene: TRBV7-2
CDR3 length: 14
CDR3 protein: CASSFGSTNEKLFF
CDR3 DNA: TGTGCCAGCAGCTTTGGCTCAACTAATGAAAAACTGTTTTTT

J gene: TRBJ2-1
clone size: many
D gene: -
V gene: TRBV30
CDR3 length: 13
CDR3 protein: CAWSVPAGGQQFF
CDR3 DNA: TGTGCCTGGAGTGTACCAGCGGGTGGTCAGCAGTTCTTC

J gene: TRBJ2-5
clone size: many
D gene: TRBD2
V gene: TRBV6-1
CDR3 length: 15
CDR3 protein: CASSPGLAVQETQYF
CDR3 DNA: TGTGCCAGCAGTCCGGGACTAGCGGTACAAGAGACCCAGTACTTC

J gene: TRBJ2-5
clone size: -
D gene: -
V gene: TRBV19
CDR3 length: 16
CDR3 protein: CASTPSRQGIEETQYF
CDR3 DNA: TGTGCCAGTACCCCTTCCCGGCAGGGAATCGAAGAGACCCAGTACTTC

J gene: TRBJ1-6
clone size: many
D gene: -
V gene: TRBV6-1
CDR3 length: 12
CDR3 protein: CASSIGNSPLHF
CDR3 DNA: TGTGCCAGCAGTATCGGAAATTCACCCCTCCACTTT

J gene: TRBJ2-2
clone size: few
D gene: TRBD1
V gene: TRBV19
CDR3 length: 15
CDR3 protein: CASSSSRGSTGELFF
CDR3 DNA: TGTGCCAGTAGTTCTAGCAGGGGGTCCACCGGGGAGCTGTTTTTT

J gene: TRBJ1-2
clone size: many
D gene: TRBD1
V gene: TRBV12-3/TRBV12-4
CDR3 length: 14
CDR3 protein: CASSVFGQGGGYTF
CDR3 DNA: TGTGCCAGCAGTGTATTCGGACAGGGGGGTGGCTACACCTTC

J gene: TRBJ1-1
clone size: -
D gene: -
V gene: TRBV14
CDR3 length: 16
CDR3 protein: CASSQDPARGNTEAFF
CDR3 DNA: TGTGCCAGCAGCCAAGATCCCGCCAGGGGAAACACTGAAGCTTTCTTT

J gene: TRBJ2-5
clone size: many
D gene: -
V gene: TRBV7-2
CDR3 length: 14
CDR3 protein: CASSPNGVQETQYF
CDR3 DNA: TGTGCCAGCAGCCCAAACGGAGTACAAGAGACCCAGTACTTC

J gene: TRBJ2-2
clone size: -
D gene: TRBD1
V gene: TRBV10-3
CDR3 length: 15
CDR3 protein: CAIPQGESDTGELFF
CDR3 DNA: TGTGCCATCCCACAGGGGGAATCGGACACCGGGGAGCTGTTTTTT

J gene: TRBJ1-5
clone size: few
D gene: -
V gene: TRBV6-2/TRBV6-3
CDR3 length: 14
CDR3 protein: CASSYRGTNQPQHF
CDR3 DNA: TGTGCCAGCAGTTACAGGGGAACCAATCAGCCCCAGCATTTT

J gene: TRBJ2-5
clone size: many
D gene: TRBD2
V gene: TRBV7-8
CDR3 length: 16
CDR3 protein: CASSLSWTSRFGTQYF
CDR3 DNA: TGTGCCAGCAGCTTAAGTTGGACTAGTCGGTTCGGGACCCAGTACTTC

J gene: TRBJ2-7
clone size: many
D gene: TRBD1
V gene: TRBV3-1
CDR3 length: 15
CDR3 protein: CASSQPGQGVYEQYF
CDR3 DNA: TGTGCCAGCAGCCAACCGGGACAGGGGGTCTACGAGCAGTACTTC

J gene: TRBJ2-3
clone size: few
D gene: TRBD2
V gene: TRBV11-3
CDR3 length: 15
CDR3 protein: CASSFSGPSTDTQYF
CDR3 DNA: TGTGCCAGCAGCTTTAGCGGGCCTAGCACAGATACGCAGTATTTT

J gene: TRBJ1-1
clone size: -
D gene: -
V gene: TRBV4-3
CDR3 length: 16
CDR3 protein: CASSQEGGVGNTEAFF
CDR3 DNA: TGCGCCAGCAGCCAAGAAGGGGGGGTAGGGAACACTGAAGCTTTCTTT

J gene: TRBJ2-7
clone size: -
D gene: TRBD1
V gene: TRBV5-1
CDR3 length: 14
CDR3 protein: CASSRDRRYYEQYF
CDR3 DNA: TGCGCCAGCAGCAGGGACAGGCGATACTACGAGCAGTACTTC

J gene: TRBJ2-5
clone size: many
D gene: -
V gene: TRBV30
CDR3 length: 14
CDR3 protein: CAWSPTDPRETQYF
CDR3 DNA: TGTGCCTGGAGTCCAACGGACCCTCGCGAGACCCAGTACTTC

J gene: TRBJ1-4
clone size: many
D gene: TRBD1
V gene: TRBV27
CDR3 length: 15
CDR3 protein: CASSHRGATNEKLFF
CDR3 DNA: TGTGCCAGCAGTCACAGGGGTGCAACTAATGAAAAACTGTTTTTT

J gene: TRBJ2-4
clone size: -
D gene: TRBD1
V gene: TRBV5-5
CDR3 length: 16
CDR3 protein: CASSSGTGGAGNIQYF
CDR3 DNA: TGTGCCAGCAGCTCCGGGACAGGGGGCGCAGGAAACATTCAGTACTTC

J gene: TRBJ1-4
clone size: many
D gene: TRBD1
V gene: TRBV6-1
CDR3 length: 16
CDR3 protein: CASRPSQGARDEKLFF
CDR3 DNA: TGTGCCAGCAGGCCATCCCAGGGGGCGCGAGATGAAAAACTGTTTTTT

J gene: TRBJ2-2
clone size: few
D gene: -
V gene: TRBV10-3
CDR3 length: 19
CDR3 protein: CAISDQKTMGKTNTGELFF
CDR3 DNA: TGTGCCATCAGTGATCAGAAAACGATGGGGAAGACGAACACCGGGGAGCTGTTTTTT

J gene: TRBJ1-2
clone size: -
D gene: TRBD1
V gene: TRBV6-4
CDR3 length: 17
CDR3 protein: CASPQTSGGGVNYGYTF
CDR3 DNA: TGTGCCAGCCCGCAAACCTCAGGGGGAGGGGTGAACTATGGCTACACCTTC

J gene: TRBJ2-7
clone size: many
D gene: -
V gene: TRBV12-3/TRBV12-4
CDR3 length: 13
CDR3 protein: CASVLQGSYEQYF
CDR3 DNA: TGTGCCAGCGTTTTGCAGGGCTCCTACGAGCAGTACTTC

J gene: TRBJ2-4
clone size: many
D gene: -
V gene: TRBV20-1
CDR3 length: 12
CDR3 protein: CSAPHAGNIQYF
CDR3 DNA: TGCAGTGCCCCTCACGCAGGGAACATTCAGTACTTC

J gene: TRBJ1-3
clone size: -
D gene: -
V gene: TRBV4-3
CDR3 length: 16
CDR3 protein: CASSRDFRASGNTIYF
CDR3 DNA: TGCGCCAGCAGCCGAGACTTCAGAGCGTCTGGAAACACCATATATTTT

J gene: TRBJ1-1
clone size: many
D gene: TRBD1
V gene: TRBV28
CDR3 length: 13
CDR3 protein: CASSVTGGLKAFF
CDR3 DNA: TGTGCCAGCAGTGTTACAGGGGGCCTCAAGGCTTTCTTT

J gene: TRBJ2-5
clone size: many
D gene: -
V gene: TRBV20-1
CDR3 length: 14
CDR3 protein: CSARDRRSGETQYF
CDR3 DNA: TGCAGTGCTAGAGATCGACGGTCGGGAGAGACCCAGTACTTC

J gene: TRBJ1-5
clone size: many
D gene: -
V gene: TRBV15
CDR3 length: 15
CDR3 protein: CATSRVWGGDQPQHF
CDR3 DNA: TGTGCCACCAGCAGAGTTTGGGGAGGGGATCAGCCCCAGCATTTT

J gene: TRBJ2-3
clone size: -
D gene: -
V gene: TRBV5-1
CDR3 length: 14
CDR3 protein: CASMGGPGTDTQYF
CDR3 DNA: TGCGCCAGCATGGGGGGCCCTGGCACAGATACGCAGTATTTT

J gene: TRBJ2-3
clone size: few
D gene: -
V gene: TRBV6-1
CDR3 length: 14
CDR3 protein: CATSSRTPPDTQYF
CDR3 DNA: TGTGCCACCTCCTCGCGGACCCCGCCAGATACGCAGTATTTT

J gene: TRBJ1-6
clone size: many
D gene: -
V gene: TRBV2
CDR3 length: 15
CDR3 protein: CASSERIQDNSPLHF
CDR3 DNA: TGTGCCAGCAGTGAACGCATCCAAGATAATTCACCCCTCCACTTT

J gene: TRBJ2-7
clone size: -
D gene: TRBD1
V gene: TRBV7-9
CDR3 length: 12
CDR3 protein: CASEDRVYEQYF
CDR3 DNA: TGTGCCAGCGAGGACAGGGTTTACGAGCAGTACTTC

J gene: TRBJ2-2
clone size: -
D gene: -
V gene: TRBV9
CDR3 length: 17
CDR3 protein: CASSVSPAGSNTGELFF
CDR3 DNA: TGTGCCAGCAGCGTATCCCCGGCAGGGTCGAACACCGGGGAGCTGTTTTTT